The 31 T cell receptor beta chains below all came from one sample that was sequenced in a study of shared clonotypes between healthy human individuals. CD45RO-negative, CCR7-selected cells formed the naive CD8 fraction, which excluded terminally differentiated effector memory CD45RA+ cells. This table comes from immunoSEQ multiplex PCR, and its TCRdb copy is limited to in-frame clones, with some not included. Found here are millions of clones, approximately 94% of them singletons; the top ten hold about 1.1%. What was sequenced was naive CD8+ T cells sorted from blood. These receptors were taken from a young man in good health.

V and J are TRBV10-2 and TRBJ2-6; 8 positions agree with TRBD1. Germline lookup yields CDR1 WSHSY and CDR2 SAAADI. The junction had 3 bases not matched to a gene; V was cut back by 7 bases and J by 4 bases. This CDR3 region has 14 residues. CDR3 in amino acids: CASTGGEGANVLTF. The CDR3 DNA is TGCGCCAGCACAGGGGGCGAAGGGGCCAACGTCCTGACTTTC.

The chain carries TRBV7-9 and TRBJ2-7, with unresolved D. The CDR3 is 18 residues long. Germline CDR1 and CDR2: SEHNR and FQNEAQ (reference sequence). V was cut by 1 base and J by 1 base, with 20 bases left in between. CDR3 protein: CASSLGGLGPSPSYEQYF. DNA for the CDR3: TGTGCCAGCAGCTTAGGGGGTCTTGGGCCTTCCCCTTCCTACGAGCAGTACTTC.

The chain joins TRBV29-1 to TRBJ2-7; 7 nucleotides match TRBD2. Losses at the gene ends were 6 bases for V and 1 base for J; bases not matched to a gene: 3. There are 12 residues in the CDR3. Germline assignment: CDR1 SQVTM and CDR2 ANQGSEA. CDR3 DNA sequence: TGCAGCGTCGCCGGGGGGTCCTACGAGCAGTACTTC. The encoded protein is CSVAGGSYEQYF.

The chain links TRBV27 to TRBJ2-7; the D gene is possibly TRBD1 (6 bases). The CDR3 runs to 15 residues. Germline V gives CDR1 MNHEY, CDR2 SMNVEV (reference sequence). Between the trimmed V and J ends, which lost 5 bases and 0 bases, there was a span of 14 bases. CDR3 sequence reads: CASSGGQVSSYEQYF. CDR3 sequence (DNA): TGTGCCAGCAGTGGGGGACAAGTGAGCTCCTACGAGCAGTACTTC.

This clone was counted once. The chain links TRBV27 to TRBJ2-7, with a weak D call TRBD2 (5 bases). Deletions cut 5 bases from V and 0 bases from J, with 14 bases between. CDR1 and CDR2 from the germline V gene are MNHEY and SMNVEV (reference sequence). The CDR3 runs to 15 residues. CDR3 loop: CASSQFPGISYEQYF. The DNA of the CDR3 is TGTGCCAGCAGTCAGTTTCCCGGGATCTCCTACGAGCAGTACTTC.

The chain joins TRBV10-2 to TRBJ1-6, with D possibly matching TRBD1 (6 bases). This CDR3 spans 15 amino acids. Germline lookup yields CDR1 WSHSY and CDR2 SAAADI. Between the trimmed V and J ends, which lost 8 bases and 4 bases, there was a span of 15 bases. The CDR3 DNA reads TGCGCCAGCCAGGAGGACAGTAGATATAATTCACCCCTCCACTTT. Translated, it gives CASQEDSRYNSPLHF.

The chain joins TRBV6-5 to TRBJ2-5; the match to TRBD1 covers 10 bases. The V gene's germline CDR1 is MNHEY and CDR2 SVGAGI. This CDR3 comprises 14 residues. The J segment lost 1 base and the V segment lost 6 bases, leaving 2 bases of the junction unmatched. Here the CDR3 reads CASRRQGAQETQYF. In DNA form, the CDR3 reads TGTGCCAGCAGACGACAGGGGGCCCAAGAGACCCAGTACTTC.

Only a few counts were recorded for this clone. The CDR3: CASSLDQGVYGYTF. The CDR3 DNA is TGTGCCAGCAGCTTAGATCAGGGCGTCTATGGCTACACCTTC. The rearrangement joins TRBV7-9 to TRBJ1-2; possibly TRBD1 for D (5 bases). CDR1 is SEHNR, CDR2 FQNEAQ, per germline (reference sequence). The CDR3 runs to 14 residues. V lost 1 base to trimming and J lost 4 bases, with 10 bases between them.

The chain carries TRBV7-9 and TRBJ2-2; 10 bases agree with TRBD2. CDR3 length: 17 amino acids. Germline V gene data show CDR1 as SEHNR and CDR2 as FQNEAQ (reference sequence). The junction had 8 bases not matched to a gene; V was cut back by 4 bases and J by 3 bases. The CDR3 reads CASSYLAGLAYTGELFF. CDR3 sequence (DNA): TGTGCCAGCAGCTATCTTGCGGGACTAGCGTACACCGGGGAGCTGTTTTTT.

The chain joins TRBV4-1 to TRBJ2-1; the match to TRBD2 covers 7 bases. The ends lost 4 bases at V and 6 bases at J; junction bases unmatched: 15. Germline-derived CDR1 and CDR2 are MGHRA and YSYEKL. CDR3 size: 17 residues. The CDR3 sequence: CASSLTAMAGVVNEQFF. The CDR3, as DNA: TGCGCCAGCAGCCTTACCGCCATGGCGGGAGTCGTCAATGAGCAGTTCTTC.

V is TRBV30 and J is TRBJ2-7; weak D call: TRBD2 (5 bases). From germline, CDR1 is GTSNPN and CDR2 SVGIG (reference sequence). The CDR3 covers 13 residues. V was pared by 4 bases and J by 4 bases, with 14 bases between. CDR3 sequence: CAWIRPGKYEQYF. The CDR3 DNA sequence: TGTGCCTGGATCCGTCCCGGGAAGTACGAGCAGTACTTC.

V usage is TRBV9 and J usage is TRBJ2-3, with D possibly TRBD2 on 5 matching bases. The CDR3 contains 15 residues. Trimming cost V 3 bases and J 2 bases, with 13 bases left between them. Germline V CDR1 and CDR2: SGDLS, YYNGEE. The CDR3 spells CASSAWWGDTDTQYF. For the CDR3, the DNA is TGTGCCAGCAGCGCTTGGTGGGGAGACACAGATACGCAGTATTTT.

The rearrangement uses TRBV14 and TRBJ2-7, with D uncertain. Trimming took off 2 bases at V and 4 bases at J, with 9 bases between the two ends. This CDR3 comprises 13 residues. Per the germline V gene, CDR1 is SGHDN and CDR2 is FVKESK. The CDR3 region has the DNA TGTGCCAGCAGCCAATGGCAGTTTTACGAGCAGTACTTC. Protein: CASSQWQFYEQYF.

The genes are TRBV6-5 and TRBJ2-7, with D perhaps matching TRBD1 (5 bases). Trimming pared 0 bases from V and 9 bases from J, leaving 15 bases between. From germline, CDR1 is MNHEY and CDR2 SVGAGI. This CDR3 has 14 amino acids. The CDR3 DNA follows: TGTGCCAGCAGTTACTCGTGGGGCGGCCTTGGGCAGTACTTC. Translated, it gives CASSYSWGGLGQYF.

Details on this clone: Different DNA sequences within this sample yield the same CDR3. The J gene is TRBJ2-7, the V gene TRBV28; TRBD2 is a possible D gene (6 bases). Germline V lookup: CDR1 MDHEN, CDR2 SYDVKM. V was trimmed by 3 bases and J by 1 base, leaving 7 bases between them. The CDR3 is 13 amino acids. In DNA, the CDR3 is TGTGCCAGCAGTTTGGGACTTTCCTACGAGCAGTACTTC. Amino acid sequence: CASSLGLSYEQYF.

The chain recombines TRBV27 with TRBJ1-1; 11 bases map to TRBD1. The V segment lost 4 bases and the J segment 7 bases; nucleotides outside the gene matches: 5. Per germline, CDR1 MNHEY and CDR2 SMNVEV (reference sequence). This CDR3 has 14 amino acids. The CDR3 DNA reads TGTGCCAGCAGTTGGGGGACAGGGGGAGGTGAAGCTTTCTTT. Translated: CASSWGTGGGEAFF.

The chain carries TRBV4-1 and TRBJ2-7; a possible D gene is TRBD1 (6 bases). The V end was cut by 1 base, the J end by 3 bases, with 13 bases between. The germline CDR1 and CDR2 sequences are MGHRA and YSYEKL. This CDR3 is 15 amino acids long. CDR3 sequence: CASSQVVRGGYEQYF. CDR3 in DNA: TGCGCCAGCAGCCAAGTAGTCAGGGGCGGCTACGAGCAGTACTTC.

This sequence joins TRBV9 and TRBJ2-1; 8 bases match TRBD2. V lost 2 bases, J lost 8 bases, and 3 bases stayed unmatched. The germline CDR1 and CDR2 sequences are SGDLS and YYNGEE. CDR3 length equals 13 residues. The CDR3 DNA reads TGTGCCAGCAGCGTGACTAGCGCTGATGAGCAGTTCTTC. It yields the protein CASSVTSADEQFF.

This clone occurred a few times. The chain is built from TRBV28 and TRBJ1-6; 7 positions agree with TRBD1. The CDR3 is 15 residues long. CDR1 is MDHEN, CDR2 SYDVKM, per germline. Trimming took 11 bases from V and 4 from J; bases not matched to a gene: 11. The CDR3 DNA follows: TGTGCCGGGGGACAGCGGTTGGAGTATAATTCACCCCTCCACTTT. Its translation is CAGGQRLEYNSPLHF.

The genes are TRBV6-5 and TRBJ2-7; D unresolved. This CDR3 spans 16 amino acids. Germline lookup yields CDR1 MNHEY and CDR2 SVGAGI. Trimming removed 2 bases from V and 4 bases from J, with 18 bases in between. The CDR3, as DNA: TGTGCCAGCAGTTACGCTCACCACACCATTTCATACGAGCAGTACTTC. Protein product: CASSYAHHTISYEQYF.

The genes are TRBV20-1 and TRBJ1-2, with D tentatively TRBD1 (6 bases). Germline assignment: CDR1 DFQATT and CDR2 SNEGSKA (reference sequence). The ends were cut back, 2 bases at V and 10 bases at J, with 8 bases in the middle. The CDR3 consists of 10 residues. The CDR3 region is CSARRQDYTF. The CDR3 DNA reads as TGCAGTGCTAGACGACAGGACTACACCTTC.

This chain joins TRBV28 and TRBJ1-5; tentatively, D is TRBD1 (6 bases). Germline V CDR1 and CDR2: MDHEN, SYDVKM. The CDR3 contains 18 residues. V was shortened by 4 bases and J by 3 bases, with 22 bases between the two germline ends. The CDR3 sequence: CASSSLIIGGRINQPQHF. The CDR3 DNA reads TGTGCCAGCAGTTCGCTAATAATTGGGGGGCGAATCAATCAGCCCCAGCATTTT.

The chain combines TRBV4-2 with TRBJ1-4; D uncertain. In germline, CDR1 is LGHNA, CDR2 YNFKEQ. The CDR3 sequence is 16 residues long. V shed 0 bases and J shed 4 bases, with 12 bases lying between them. CDR3 sequence (DNA): TGTGCCAGCAGCCAAGATCGCCAGGACTTTAATGAAAAACTGTTTTTT. Its protein product is CASSQDRQDFNEKLFF.

The V and J genes are TRBV14 and TRBJ1-3; a weak D match, TRBD1 (6 bases). CDR1 SGHDN and CDR2 FVKESK come from the germline V gene. This CDR3 comprises 15 residues. V was clipped by 7 bases and J by 0 bases, with 13 bases between them. The CDR3 region is CASKADSSSGNTIYF. As DNA, the CDR3 is TGTGCCAGCAAGGCGGACAGTAGCTCTGGAAACACCATATATTTT. The complete variable domain, with remaining parts taken from reference TRBV14 and TRBJ1-3, reads EAGVTQFPSHSVIEKGQTVTLRCDPISGHDNLYWYRRVMGKEIKFLLHFVKESKQDESGMPNNRFLAERTGGTYSTLKVQPAELEDSGVYFCASKADSSSGNTIYFGEGSWLTVV.

The V and J genes are TRBV5-4 and TRBJ2-1, with D uncertain. Germline CDR1 is SGHNT and CDR2 is YYREEE (reference sequence). Trimming pared 1 base from V and 7 bases from J, leaving 9 bases between. The CDR3 length is 13 residues. This chain's CDR3 is CASSLSPDNEQFF. The DNA of the CDR3 is TGTGCCAGCAGCTTGTCCCCCGATAATGAGCAGTTCTTC.

The V and J genes are TRBV4-1 and TRBJ1-1; weak D call: TRBD1 (6 bases). This CDR3 has 14 residues. With 3 bases removed from V and 4 bases from J, the gap between germline ends came to 12 bases. From germline, CDR1 is MGHRA and CDR2 YSYEKL. CDR3 sequence reads: CASSHLKQGTEAFF. CDR3 coding DNA: TGCGCCAGCAGCCACCTTAAACAGGGCACTGAAGCTTTCTTT.

This clone has a single count. The rearrangement links TRBV27 to TRBJ1-2; 11 nucleotides agree with TRBD1. This CDR3 spans 15 amino acids. Germline assignment: CDR1 MNHEY and CDR2 SMNVEV (reference sequence). V trimming: 5 bases; J trimming: 0 bases; junction bases outside the gene matches: 2. DNA of the CDR3: TGTGCCAGCAGTGTGGACAGGGGGCCTAACTATGGCTACACCTTC. It codes for CASSVDRGPNYGYTF.

The V gene is TRBV7-9, the J gene TRBJ2-3; 8 bases align to TRBD1. The junction had 12 bases not matched to a gene; V was cut back by 6 bases and J by 1 base. The CDR3 is made up of 17 amino acids. Per germline, CDR1 SEHNR and CDR2 FQNEAQ (reference sequence). CDR3 DNA sequence: TGTGCCAGCAGACCCGGGCAGGGGGCGATTGGCACAGATACGCAGTATTTT. It codes for CASRPGQGAIGTDTQYF.

The V and J genes are TRBV7-2 and TRBJ2-3, with 7 bases lining up with TRBD1. The CDR3 runs 14 residues. The ends lost 8 bases at V and 4 bases at J; junction bases unmatched: 9. Germline assignment: CDR1 SGHTA and CDR2 FQGNSA. The CDR3 sequence is CASLRLTGADTQYF. The CDR3 bases are TGTGCCAGCCTGAGATTAACAGGGGCAGATACGCAGTATTTT.

Note on this clone: The sample has other DNA sequences that encode this CDR3 too. The V call is TRBV5-6, the J call TRBJ1-4; no definite D call. The germline gives CDR1 SGHDT, CDR2 YYEEEE. This CDR3 has 16 residues. The germline V and J ends were trimmed by 0 bases and 1 base, with 10 bases remaining between them. The DNA of the CDR3 is TGTGCCAGCAGCTTGGTCGGGGAGGGAACTAATGAAAAACTGTTTTTT. Protein sequence: CASSLVGEGTNEKLFF. The variable domain in full, completed from reference TRBV5-6 and TRBJ1-4, reads DAGVTQSPTHLIKTRGQQVTLRCSPKSGHDTVSWYQQALGQGPQFIFQYYEEEERQRGNFPDRFSGHQFPNYSSELNVNALLLGDSALYLCASSLVGEGTNEKLFFGSGTQLSVL.

This clone showed up just a few times. V usage is TRBV28 and J usage is TRBJ1-2; 9 nucleotides agree with TRBD1. V was pared by 6 bases and J by 3 bases, with 5 bases of the junction left unmatched. CDR1 and CDR2 (germline): MDHEN, SYDVKM. This CDR3 has 14 residues. CDR3 sequence: CASRLDRGYYGYTF. In nucleotides, the CDR3 is TGTGCCAGCAGACTGGACAGGGGTTACTATGGCTACACCTTC.